The T cell receptor (beta chain) under discussion was sequenced for a study of OX40 agonist ivuxolimab in advanced cancers. The study in broad terms: The costimulatory receptor OX40 (CD134) was targeted by ivuxolimab, a fully human IgG2 agonistic monoclonal antibody. Intravenous ivuxolimab was administered to patients every 2 weeks at six dose levels: 0.01, 0.1, 0.3, 1.5, 3 and 10 mg/kg. Among the approximately 50 dose-escalation patients, around 19 had hepatocellular carcinoma, 15 or so melanoma, 9 renal cell carcinoma and 9 head and neck cancer. A male proportion of roughly 80% and a mean age of 60 years, ranging from roughly 23 to 85, were recorded for the dose-escalation cohort. Prior anti-PD-1, anti-PD-L1 or anti-CTLA-4 therapy was permitted, and checkpoint inhibitors had been received by roughly two fifths of dose-escalation patients. Partial responses occurred in three dose-escalation patients, of whom one had hepatocellular carcinoma and two had cutaneous melanoma. The point of sequencing TCRbeta in the periphery was to test whether ivuxolimab changed TCR sequence diversity and drove clonal T-cell expansion. The paper reports the monotherapy dose-escalation portion (N = 52 patients) of the phase I ivuxolimab trial.

The CDR3 covers 12 residues, taking in both the cysteine and the phenylalanine. The DNA shown is the 36-base CDR3, in frame from base 1. Sequences SEHNR (CDR1) and FQNEAQ (CDR2) are obtained from the germline V gene (reference sequence). V loses 8 bases of germline sequence and J loses 6 bases, and the interval between the two ends is 13 bases. Study-wide findings and limitations: After ivuxolimab, expanded clones were on average more numerous among CD8+ T cells than among CD4+ T cells. In the 0.1-3.0 mg/kg groups, partial responders were among the patients with the lowest normalized peripheral clonal expansion, particularly in CD8+ T cells. Low levels of normalized T-cell clonal expansion were also seen in some nonresponding patients. The antigen specificity of the clonally expanded peripheral T cells was not determined. At doses of 0.1 to 3.0 mg/kg, clonal expansion of both CD4+ and CD8+ T cells in blood was seen between baseline and week 6.

The trial excluded patients who had a history of autoimmune disease or who were on systemic immunosuppression. In every dose cohort, peripheral blood was drawn for TCR sequencing at baseline, cycle 4 day 1, and cycle 7 day 1. Samples came from an open-label, multicenter, first-in-human phase I dose-escalation trial of ivuxolimab. Adults with locally advanced or metastatic melanoma, renal cell carcinoma, hepatocellular carcinoma or head and neck squamous cell carcinoma were enrolled in the trial. Before TCR sequencing, CD4+ T cells and CD8+ T cells were sorted from peripheral blood as separate populations. Comments on this clone: There is no known antigen for this receptor. It has no much larger one-base neighbor in the sample; base qualities were not kept.

For sequencing of the TCRbeta CDR3 region, genomic DNA was extracted from the sorted cells. The immunoSEQ Assay was used to sequence the TCRbeta CDR3 regions. In its TCRdb copy, this immuneACCESS table keeps in-frame sequences only and misses some clones. Where compared with another copy, unresolved V genes explain less than half of these, and the others have no known cause. In this sample the table shows around 62,000 clones, more than 75% of which occur a single time. Around 1% of the sample goes to the ten largest clones. The sequence joins TRBV7-9 to TRBJ2-5; the D gene lacks a confident call. Sequenced material: CD4+ or CD8+ T cells sorted from blood, taken in a trial of the OX40 agonist ivuxolimab. The receptor was derived from an adult with an advanced solid tumor such as melanoma, head and neck, liver or kidney cancer. The CDR3 is CASSPAVQTQYF. Read as DNA, the sequence is TGTGCCAGCTCACCAGCAGTACAGACCCAGTACTTC.